Sequencing of this T cell receptor beta chain was carried out in a study of monozygotic twins with inflammatory bowel disease (dated by TCRdb to 2018 to 2020). About the study as a whole: In total, roughly 28 monozygotic twin pairs made up the full study: 19 Danish pairs, all IBD-discordant, plus nine German pairs, of which four were IBD-concordant and five were IBD-discordant. Within discordant pairs, disease-associated traits were sought mainly by comparing IBD patients with their genetically identical healthy co-twins. Each individual had, on average, about 151 000 unique TCRalpha sequences and 181 000 unique TCRbeta sequences available for analysis.

With regard to this clonotype: Its target antigen remains unknown.

Overall study outcomes, separate from this receptor: Distinction between different T cell subtypes could not be achieved in the analysis. No single strong signal or clonotype linked to IBD turned up in the results, so the idea that one exists was not supported. Background noise and inter-individual variability may have been introduced into the repertoires by the differing immunosuppressive treatments among patients. IBD patients shared fewer clonotypes with other individuals than healthy twins did, most markedly in patients showing signs of disease activity. IBD patients had lower TCRbeta repertoire diversity, measured by the inverse Simpson index, than their healthy co-twins. Repertoire similarity did not differ between concordant and discordant twins, possibly due to limited statistical power.

Library construction relied on 5' RACE. Each TCR library was prepared from around 3.5 ug of total RNA. cDNA was synthesized with SMARTScribe reverse transcriptase in eight separate reactions per sample. During cDNA synthesis, unique molecular identifiers containing a 6-nucleotide sample barcode were introduced by template switching. Two nested PCRs of approximately 16 and 10 cycles amplified the TCRalpha and TCRbeta cDNA, and bead purification followed each PCR. Before amplification, cDNA was treated with uracil DNA-glycosylase and purified using the QIAquick PCR purification kit. The second PCR added Illumina TruSeq-compatible adapters along with sample-specific barcodes. Library quality and concentration were assessed using TapeStation and Qubit, and about 5 ng of each library was pooled. Sequencing of the pooled libraries was done on an Illumina HiSeq2500 single-index Rapid Run using custom sequencing primers and 2 x 100 bp reads. The paper's data handling went like this. UMI-based consensus assembly with MiGEC version 1.2.6 was used to correct PCR and sequencing errors. MiXCR version 2.1.1 was used to carry out V(D)J alignment, clonotype assembly and CDR3 extraction. To normalise gene usage, clonotype sharing and MAIT/NKT TCR abundance, the top 1000, 10 000 and 20 000 clonotypes in each sample were analysed. After downsampling to 27 000 UMIs, diversity was calculated as the inverse Simpson index using the vegan R package. Paired Mann-Whitney U tests were applied to discordant twin pairs, and Benjamini-Hochberg correction was used for multiple testing. The reads were reprocessed in TCRdb, with one entry per CDR3 protein sequence and no accompanying DNA. For this entry, the V and J calls and clone size follow TCRdb and not the study's own pipeline. Per the sample table, the count is 200,000 to 250,000 distinct CDR3 sequences. Under 8.5% of the sample rests with the top ten.

From each donor, a 2.5 ml peripheral blood sample was drawn into PAXgene tubes and stored at -80 degrees C. Without any T cell sorting, total RNA was extracted from whole blood using the PAXgene blood miRNA kit on an automated QIAcube. Peripheral blood from monozygotic twin pairs concordant or discordant for inflammatory bowel disease was subjected to deep TCRalpha and TCRbeta repertoire profiling with unique molecular barcoding. Smoking habits were recorded for all twin pairs, with individuals classified as current, former or never smokers. The specimen sequenced was blood. The receptor was isolated from a human donor with ulcerative colitis or Crohn's disease, or a healthy co-twin of an affected twin (not recorded which).

The CDR3 in this case is CSAQGQGVYEQYF. This chain joins TRBV20-1 to TRBJ2-7; TCRdb designates TRBD1, a call that cannot be tested without DNA. The germline V gene (reference sequence) specifies DFQATT as CDR1 and SNEGSKA as CDR2. The CDR3 measures 13 amino acids from cysteine to phenylalanine. DNA is not recorded here.